This T cell receptor (beta chain) was captured by sequencing in a study of shared clonotypes between healthy human individuals. TCRdb keeps only in-frame clones here, not all; method: immunoSEQ multiplex PCR. The sample shows about 2 million clones, 85% to 95% of them seen only once. V shed 2 bases, J shed 4 bases, and the junction held 8 bases outside the gene matches. CDR3 length equals 15 residues. The germline CDR1 and CDR2 sequences are MNHEY and SVGAGI. This clone came up once. The source of this sequence is a man aged 18 to 30 in good health. The J gene is TRBJ2-7, the V gene TRBV6-5; 7 bases match TRBD2. The sample comprised naive CD4+ T cells sorted from blood. Documented subset: CD45RA+ positively selected. The CDR3 nucleotides are TGTGCCAGCAGTTACACCTCTAGCGGTAAATACGAGCAGTACTTC. This codes for CASSYTSSGKYEQYF.